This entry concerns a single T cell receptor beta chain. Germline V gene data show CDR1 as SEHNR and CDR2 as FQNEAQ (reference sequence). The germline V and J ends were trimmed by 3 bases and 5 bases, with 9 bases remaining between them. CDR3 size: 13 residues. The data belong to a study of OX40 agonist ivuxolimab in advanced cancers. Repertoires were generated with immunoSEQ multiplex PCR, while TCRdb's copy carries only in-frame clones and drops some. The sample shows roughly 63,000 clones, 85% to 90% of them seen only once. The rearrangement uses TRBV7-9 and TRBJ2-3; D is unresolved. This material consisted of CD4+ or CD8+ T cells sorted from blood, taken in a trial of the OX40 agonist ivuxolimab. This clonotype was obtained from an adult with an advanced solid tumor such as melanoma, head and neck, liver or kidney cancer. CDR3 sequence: CASSFSPGDTQYF. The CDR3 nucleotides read TGTGCCAGCAGCTTCAGTCCCGGAGATACGCAGTATTTT. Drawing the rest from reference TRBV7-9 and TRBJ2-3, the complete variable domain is DTGVSQNPRHKITKRGQNVTFRCDPISEHNRLYWYRQTLGQGPEFLTYFQNEAQLEKSRLLSDRFSAERPKGSFSTLEIQRTEQGDSAMYLCASSFSPGDTQYFGPGTRLTVL.